This record covers a single TCR beta chain. This study enrolled people aged 18 to 89 from about 26 US geographic areas. Per the germline V gene, CDR1 is SEHNR and CDR2 is FQNEAQ (reference sequence). The CDR3 extends over 16 amino acids. Trimming shortened V by 3 bases and J by 2 bases, and 16 bases separated the two germline ends. The sample belongs to a study of blood T cell repertoires in COVID-19. Libraries were prepared by immunoSEQ multiplex PCR; TCRdb keeps only in-frame clonotypes and omits some of them. Among around 430,000 clones, approximately 90% were seen once, and the ten largest hold roughly 10%.

The chain combines TRBV7-9 with TRBJ1-2; D ambiguous. This receptor was identified in a woman aged 45-65 years who had recovered from COVID-19. The sequenced sample was PBMCs or T cells enriched from blood (not recorded which). Here the CDR3 reads CASSFSPSGPNYGYTF. CDR3 bases: TGTGCCAGCAGCTTTTCCCCCTCAGGTCCCAACTATGGCTACACCTTC.